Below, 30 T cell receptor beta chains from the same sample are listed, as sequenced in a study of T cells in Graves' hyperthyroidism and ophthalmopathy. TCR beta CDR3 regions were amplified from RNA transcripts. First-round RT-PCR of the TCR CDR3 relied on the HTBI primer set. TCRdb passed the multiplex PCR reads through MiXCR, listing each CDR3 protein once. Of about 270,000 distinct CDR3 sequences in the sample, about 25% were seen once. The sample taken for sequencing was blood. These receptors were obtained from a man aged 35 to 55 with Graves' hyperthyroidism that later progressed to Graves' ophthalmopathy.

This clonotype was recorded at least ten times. CDR3 bases: TGTGCCAGCAGTACGGGAGAGGAGGAGACCCAGTACTTC. This sequence encodes CASSTGEEETQYF. The rearrangement joins TRBV3-1 to TRBJ2-5; perhaps TRBD2 as D (6 bases). The CDR3 extends over 13 amino acids. Germline-derived CDR1 and CDR2 are LGHDT and YNNKEL (reference sequence). Trimming stripped 6 bases from V and 5 bases from J, with 13 bases between.

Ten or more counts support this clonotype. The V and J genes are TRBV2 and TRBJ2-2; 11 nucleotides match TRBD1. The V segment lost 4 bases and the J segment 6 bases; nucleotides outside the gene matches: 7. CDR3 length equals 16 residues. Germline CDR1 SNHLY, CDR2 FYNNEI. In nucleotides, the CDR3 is TGTGCCAGCAGTGGCCGGGACAGGGGGATCTCCGGGGAGCTGTTTTTT. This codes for CASSGRDRGISGELFF.

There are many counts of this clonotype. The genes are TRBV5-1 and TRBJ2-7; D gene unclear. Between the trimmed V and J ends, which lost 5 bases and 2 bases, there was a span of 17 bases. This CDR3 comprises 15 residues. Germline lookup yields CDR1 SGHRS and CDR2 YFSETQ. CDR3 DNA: TGCGCCAGCAGATCGGACCCTCTCTCTGCCTACGAGCAGTACTTC. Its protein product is CASRSDPLSAYEQYF.

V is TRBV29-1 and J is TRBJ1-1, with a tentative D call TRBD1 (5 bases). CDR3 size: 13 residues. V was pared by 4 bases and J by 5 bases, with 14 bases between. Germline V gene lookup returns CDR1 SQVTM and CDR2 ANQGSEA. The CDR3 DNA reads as TGCAGCGTTGGGGGGGTAGCGGGGACTGAAGCTTTCTTT. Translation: CSVGGVAGTEAFF. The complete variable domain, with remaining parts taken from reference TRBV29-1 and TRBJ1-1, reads SAVISQKPSRDICQRGTSLTIQCQVDSQVTMMFWYRQQPGQSLTLIATANQGSEATYESGFVIDKFPISRPNLTFSTLTVSNMSPEDSSIYLCSVGGVAGTEAFFGQGTRLTVV.

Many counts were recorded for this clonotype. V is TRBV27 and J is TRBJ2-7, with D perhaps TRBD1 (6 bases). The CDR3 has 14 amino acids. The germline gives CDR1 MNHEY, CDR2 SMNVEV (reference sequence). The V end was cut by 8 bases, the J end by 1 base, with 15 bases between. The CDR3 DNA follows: TGTGCCAGCGGCGAGGCAGGGGTGTCCTACGAGCAGTACTTC. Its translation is CASGEAGVSYEQYF.

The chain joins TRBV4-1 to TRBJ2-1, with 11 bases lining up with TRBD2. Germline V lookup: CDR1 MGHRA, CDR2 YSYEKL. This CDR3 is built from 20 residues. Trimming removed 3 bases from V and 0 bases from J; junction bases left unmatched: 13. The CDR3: CASSQQRLAGQHNSYNEQFF. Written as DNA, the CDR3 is TGCGCCAGCAGCCAGCAGCGACTAGCGGGACAACATAACTCCTACAATGAGCAGTTCTTC.

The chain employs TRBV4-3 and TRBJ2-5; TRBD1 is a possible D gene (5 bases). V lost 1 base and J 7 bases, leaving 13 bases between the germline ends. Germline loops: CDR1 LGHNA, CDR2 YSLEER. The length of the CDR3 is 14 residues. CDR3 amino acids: CASSQATEVGTQYF. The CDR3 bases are TGCGCCAGCAGCCAAGCGACAGAGGTCGGGACCCAGTACTTC.

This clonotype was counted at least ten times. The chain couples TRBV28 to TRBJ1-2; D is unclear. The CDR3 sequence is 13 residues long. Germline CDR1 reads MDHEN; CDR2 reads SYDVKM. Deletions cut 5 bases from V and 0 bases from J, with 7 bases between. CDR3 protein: CASSPRANYGYTF. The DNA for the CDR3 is TGTGCCAGCAGTCCCAGAGCTAACTATGGCTACACCTTC.

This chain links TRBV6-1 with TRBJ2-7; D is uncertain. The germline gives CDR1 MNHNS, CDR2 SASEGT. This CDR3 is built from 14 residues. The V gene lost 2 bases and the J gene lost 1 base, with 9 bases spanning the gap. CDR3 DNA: TGTGCCAGCAGTGAAACGACCGTGTCCTACGAGCAGTACTTC. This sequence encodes CASSETTVSYEQYF.

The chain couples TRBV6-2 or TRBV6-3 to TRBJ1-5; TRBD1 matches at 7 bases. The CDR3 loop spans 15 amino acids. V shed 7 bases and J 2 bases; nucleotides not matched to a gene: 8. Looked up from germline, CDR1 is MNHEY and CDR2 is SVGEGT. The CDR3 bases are TGTGCCAGCAACGACAGGGTTGACGGCAATCAGCCCCAGCATTTT. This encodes CASNDRVDGNQPQHF.

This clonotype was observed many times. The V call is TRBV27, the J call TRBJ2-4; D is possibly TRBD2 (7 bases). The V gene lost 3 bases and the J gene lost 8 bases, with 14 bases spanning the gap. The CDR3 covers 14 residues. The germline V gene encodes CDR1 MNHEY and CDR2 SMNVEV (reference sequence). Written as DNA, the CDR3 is TGTGCCAGCAGTTTGGTGGGAGGGGGGGACATTCAGTACTTC. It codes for CASSLVGGGDIQYF.

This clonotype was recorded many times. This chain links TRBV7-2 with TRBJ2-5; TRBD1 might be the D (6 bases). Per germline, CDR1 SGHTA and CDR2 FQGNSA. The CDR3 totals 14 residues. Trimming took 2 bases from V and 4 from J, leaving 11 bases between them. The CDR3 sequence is CASSLWEGGETQYF. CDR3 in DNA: TGTGCCAGCAGCTTATGGGAAGGGGGAGAGACCCAGTACTTC.

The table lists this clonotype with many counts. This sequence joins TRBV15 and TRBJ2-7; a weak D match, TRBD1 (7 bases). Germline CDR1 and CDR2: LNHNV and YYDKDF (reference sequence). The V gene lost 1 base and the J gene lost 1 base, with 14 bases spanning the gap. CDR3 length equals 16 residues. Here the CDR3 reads CATSRVYRGLSYEQYF. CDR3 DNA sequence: TGTGCCACCAGCAGAGTCTACAGGGGACTTTCCTACGAGCAGTACTTC.

CDR3 in amino acids: CASSSTVRETQYF. The CDR3 bases are TGTGCCAGCAGTTCGACTGTGAGGGAGACCCAGTACTTC. The chain couples TRBV28 to TRBJ2-5; D remains unclear. This CDR3 contains 13 residues. Trimming pared 4 bases from V and 5 bases from J, leaving 11 bases between. Per the germline V gene, CDR1 is MDHEN and CDR2 is SYDVKM.

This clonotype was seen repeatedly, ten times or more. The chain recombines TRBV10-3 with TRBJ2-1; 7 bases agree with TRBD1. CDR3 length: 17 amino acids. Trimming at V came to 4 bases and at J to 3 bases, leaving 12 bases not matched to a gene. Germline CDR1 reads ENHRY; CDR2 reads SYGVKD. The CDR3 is CAISGGETGENYNEQFF. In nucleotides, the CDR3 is TGTGCCATCAGTGGGGGAGAAACAGGGGAAAACTACAATGAGCAGTTCTTC.

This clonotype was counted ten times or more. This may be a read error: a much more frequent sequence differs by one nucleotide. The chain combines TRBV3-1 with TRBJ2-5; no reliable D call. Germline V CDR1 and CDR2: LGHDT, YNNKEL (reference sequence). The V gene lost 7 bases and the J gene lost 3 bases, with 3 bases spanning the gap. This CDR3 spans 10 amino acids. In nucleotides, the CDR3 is TGTGCCAGCACCAAAGAGACCCAGTACTTC. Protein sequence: CASTKETQYF.

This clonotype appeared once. The CDR3 DNA is TGTGCCAGCAGTTTTAAGCCATGGAGCGACACCGCGGAGACCCAGTACTTC. This codes for CASSFKPWSDTAETQYF. The chain recombines TRBV12-3 or TRBV12-4 with TRBJ2-5; D is uncertain. Trimming cost V 3 bases and J 5 bases, with 22 bases left between them. The CDR3 runs 17 residues.

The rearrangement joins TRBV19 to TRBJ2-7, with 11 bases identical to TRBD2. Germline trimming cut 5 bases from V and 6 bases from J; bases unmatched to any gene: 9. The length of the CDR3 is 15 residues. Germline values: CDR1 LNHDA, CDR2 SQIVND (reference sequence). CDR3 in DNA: TGTGCCAGTAGTGTTCTAGCGGGAGGTTCTCCCGAGCAGTACTTC. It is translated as CASSVLAGGSPEQYF.

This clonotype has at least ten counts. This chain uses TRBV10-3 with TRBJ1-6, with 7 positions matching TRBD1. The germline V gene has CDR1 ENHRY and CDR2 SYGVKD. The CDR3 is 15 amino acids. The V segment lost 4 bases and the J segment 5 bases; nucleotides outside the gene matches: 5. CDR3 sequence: CAISGGQPNNSPLHF. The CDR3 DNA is TGTGCCATCAGTGGGGGACAGCCAAATAATTCACCCCTCCACTTT.

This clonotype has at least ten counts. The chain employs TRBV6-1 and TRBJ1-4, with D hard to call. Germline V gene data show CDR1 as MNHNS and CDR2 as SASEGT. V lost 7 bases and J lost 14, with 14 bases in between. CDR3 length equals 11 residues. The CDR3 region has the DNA TGTGCCAGCATCTCGACGACACGTCTGTTTTTT. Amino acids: CASISTTRLFF.

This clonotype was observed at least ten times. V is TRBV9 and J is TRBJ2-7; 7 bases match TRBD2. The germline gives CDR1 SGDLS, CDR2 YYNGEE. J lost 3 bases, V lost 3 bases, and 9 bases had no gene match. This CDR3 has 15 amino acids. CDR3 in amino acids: CASSAAGVSYYEQYF. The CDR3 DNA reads TGTGCCAGCAGCGCTGCGGGAGTCTCCTACTACGAGCAGTACTTC.

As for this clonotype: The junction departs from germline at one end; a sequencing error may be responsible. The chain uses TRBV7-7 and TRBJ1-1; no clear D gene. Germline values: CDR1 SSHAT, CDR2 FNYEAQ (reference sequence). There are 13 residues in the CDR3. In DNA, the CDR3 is TGTGCTAGCAGCTTAGCACAGAGCACTGAAGCTTTCTTT. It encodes CASSLAQSTEAFF.

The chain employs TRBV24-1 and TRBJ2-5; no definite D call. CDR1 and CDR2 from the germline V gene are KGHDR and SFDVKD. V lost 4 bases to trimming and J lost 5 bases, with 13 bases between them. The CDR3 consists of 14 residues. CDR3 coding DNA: TGTGCCACCAGTGACCCCGATGGCGTGGAGACCCAGTACTTC. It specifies CATSDPDGVETQYF.

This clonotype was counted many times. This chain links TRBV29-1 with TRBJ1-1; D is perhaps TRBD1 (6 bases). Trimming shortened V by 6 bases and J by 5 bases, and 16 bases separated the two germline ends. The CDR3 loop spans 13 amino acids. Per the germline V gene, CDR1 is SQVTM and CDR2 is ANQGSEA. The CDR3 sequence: CSVDGGRRTEAFF. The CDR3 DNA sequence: TGCAGCGTCGATGGGGGGCGTCGGACTGAAGCTTTCTTT.

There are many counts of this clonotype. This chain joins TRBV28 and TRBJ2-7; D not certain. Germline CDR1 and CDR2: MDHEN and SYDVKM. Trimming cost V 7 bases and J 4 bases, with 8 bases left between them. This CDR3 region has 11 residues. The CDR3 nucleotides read TGTGCCAGCACCCAGCAGTACGAGCAGTACTTC. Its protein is CASTQQYEQYF. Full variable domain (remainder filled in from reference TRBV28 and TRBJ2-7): DVKVTQSSRYLVKRTGEKVFLECVQDMDHENMFWYRQDPGLGLRLIYFSYDVKMKEKGDIPEGYSVSREKKERFSLILESASTNQTSMYLCASTQQYEQYFGPGTRLTVT.

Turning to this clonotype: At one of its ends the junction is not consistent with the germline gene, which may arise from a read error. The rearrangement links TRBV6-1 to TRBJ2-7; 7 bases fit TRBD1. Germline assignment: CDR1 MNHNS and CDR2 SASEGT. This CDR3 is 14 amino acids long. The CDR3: CASTPPTGSNEQHF. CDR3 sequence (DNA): TGTGCCAGCACCCCCCCGACAGGGAGTAACGAGCAGCACTTC.

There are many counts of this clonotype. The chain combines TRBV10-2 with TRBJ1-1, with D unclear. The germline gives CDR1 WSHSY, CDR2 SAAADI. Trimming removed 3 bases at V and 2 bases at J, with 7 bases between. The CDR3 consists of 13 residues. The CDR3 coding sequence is TGCGCCAGCAGTGATTTTTCAAACACTGAAGCTTTCTTT. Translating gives CASSDFSNTEAFF.

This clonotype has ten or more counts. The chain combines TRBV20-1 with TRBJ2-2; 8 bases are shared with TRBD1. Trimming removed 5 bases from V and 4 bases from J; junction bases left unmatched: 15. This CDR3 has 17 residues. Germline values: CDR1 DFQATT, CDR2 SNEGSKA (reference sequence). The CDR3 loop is CSAASPTGGAVTGELFF. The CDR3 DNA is TGCAGTGCTGCCAGCCCAACAGGGGGAGCGGTCACCGGGGAGCTGTTTTTT.

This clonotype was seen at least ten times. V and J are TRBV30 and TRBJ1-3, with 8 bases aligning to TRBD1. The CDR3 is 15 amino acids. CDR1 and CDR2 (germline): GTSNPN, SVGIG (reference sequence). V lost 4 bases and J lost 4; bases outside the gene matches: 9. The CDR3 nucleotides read TGTGCCTGGAAACCCCAGGGGGCGATCGGAAACACCATATATTTT. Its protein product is CAWKPQGAIGNTIYF.

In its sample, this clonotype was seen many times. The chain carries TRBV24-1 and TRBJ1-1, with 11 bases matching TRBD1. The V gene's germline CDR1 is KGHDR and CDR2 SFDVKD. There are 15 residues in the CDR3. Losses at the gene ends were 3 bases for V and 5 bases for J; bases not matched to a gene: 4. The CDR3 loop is CATSDGQGARTEAFF. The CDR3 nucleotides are TGTGCCACCAGTGATGGACAGGGGGCGCGAACTGAAGCTTTCTTT.